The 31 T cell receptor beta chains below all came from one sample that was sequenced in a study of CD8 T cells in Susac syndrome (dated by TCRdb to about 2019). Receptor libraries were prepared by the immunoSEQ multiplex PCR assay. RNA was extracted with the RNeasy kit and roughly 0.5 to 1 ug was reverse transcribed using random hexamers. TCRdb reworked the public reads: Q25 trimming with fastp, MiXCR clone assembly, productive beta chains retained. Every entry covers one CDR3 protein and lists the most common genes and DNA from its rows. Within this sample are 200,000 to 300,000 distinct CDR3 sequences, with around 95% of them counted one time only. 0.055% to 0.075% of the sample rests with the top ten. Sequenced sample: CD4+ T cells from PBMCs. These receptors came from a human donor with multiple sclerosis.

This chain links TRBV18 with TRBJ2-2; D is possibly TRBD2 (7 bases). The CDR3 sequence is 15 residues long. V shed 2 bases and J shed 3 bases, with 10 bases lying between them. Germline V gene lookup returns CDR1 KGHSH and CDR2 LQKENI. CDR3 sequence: CASSPSGGDTGELFF. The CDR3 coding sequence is TGTGCCAGCTCACCATCGGGGGGCGACACCGGGGAGCTGTTTTTT.

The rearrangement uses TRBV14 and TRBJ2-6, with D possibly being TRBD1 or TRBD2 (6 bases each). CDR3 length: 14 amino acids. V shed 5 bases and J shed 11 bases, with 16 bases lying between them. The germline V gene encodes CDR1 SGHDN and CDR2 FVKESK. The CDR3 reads CASSGGYRDDVLTF. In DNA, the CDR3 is TGTGCCAGCAGCGGAGGGTACAGGGACGACGTCCTGACTTTC.

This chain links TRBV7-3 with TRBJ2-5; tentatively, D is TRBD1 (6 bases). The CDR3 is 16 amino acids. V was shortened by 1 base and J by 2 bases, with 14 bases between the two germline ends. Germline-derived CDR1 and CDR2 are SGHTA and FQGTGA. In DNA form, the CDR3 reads TGTGCCAGCAGCTTAAGGGGGCGAAGAGAACAAGAGACCCAGTACTTC. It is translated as CASSLRGRREQETQYF.

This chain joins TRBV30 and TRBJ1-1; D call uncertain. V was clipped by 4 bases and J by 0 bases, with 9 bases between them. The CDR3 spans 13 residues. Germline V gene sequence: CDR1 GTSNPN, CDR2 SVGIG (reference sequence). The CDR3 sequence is CAWTRAVNTEAFF. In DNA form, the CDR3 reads TGTGCCTGGACTAGGGCGGTGAACACTGAAGCTTTCTTT.

The CDR3 spells CSARDGRLAGEQYF. In nucleotides, the CDR3 is TGCAGTGCTAGAGATGGCCGGCTAGCGGGGGAGCAGTACTTC. The genes are TRBV20-1 and TRBJ2-7; 9 nucleotides agree with TRBD2. Looked up from germline, CDR1 is DFQATT and CDR2 is SNEGSKA (reference sequence). CDR3 length: 14 amino acids. The junction had 7 bases not matched to a gene; V was cut back by 0 bases and J by 7 bases.

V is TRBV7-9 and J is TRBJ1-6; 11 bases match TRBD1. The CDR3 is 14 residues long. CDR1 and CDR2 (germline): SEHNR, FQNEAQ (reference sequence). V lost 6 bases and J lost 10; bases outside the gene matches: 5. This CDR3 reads CASSVGTGGSPLHF. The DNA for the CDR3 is TGTGCCAGCAGTGTGGGGACAGGGGGATCACCCCTCCACTTT.

The CDR3: CSTPKASTDTQYF. CDR3 coding DNA: TGCAGCACACCAAAAGCAAGCACAGATACGCAGTATTTT. This chain uses TRBV29-1 with TRBJ2-3; D not certain. This CDR3 is built from 13 residues. Trimming pared 8 bases from V and 0 bases from J, leaving 12 bases between. In germline, CDR1 is SQVTM, CDR2 ANQGSEA.

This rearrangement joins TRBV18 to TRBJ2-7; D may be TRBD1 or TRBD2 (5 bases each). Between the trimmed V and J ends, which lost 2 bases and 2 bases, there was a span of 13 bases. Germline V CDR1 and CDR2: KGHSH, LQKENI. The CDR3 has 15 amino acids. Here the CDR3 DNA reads TGTGCCAGCTCACCAACAGGTCCAGCGGCCTACGAGCAGTACGTC. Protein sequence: CASSPTGPAAYEQYV.

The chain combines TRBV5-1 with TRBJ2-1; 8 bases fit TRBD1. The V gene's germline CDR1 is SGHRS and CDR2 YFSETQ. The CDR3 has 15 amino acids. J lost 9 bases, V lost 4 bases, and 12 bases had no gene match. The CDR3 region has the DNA TGCGCCAGCAGCGCAACCGGACAGGGTCAGTTTGAGCAGTTCTTC. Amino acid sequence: CASSATGQGQFEQFF. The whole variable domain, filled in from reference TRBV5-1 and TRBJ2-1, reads KAGVTQTPRYLIKTRGQQVTLSCSPISGHRSVSWYQQTPGQGLQFLFEYFSETQRNKGNFPGRFSGRQFSNSRSEMNVSTLELGDSALYLCASSATGQGQFEQFFGPGTRLTVL.

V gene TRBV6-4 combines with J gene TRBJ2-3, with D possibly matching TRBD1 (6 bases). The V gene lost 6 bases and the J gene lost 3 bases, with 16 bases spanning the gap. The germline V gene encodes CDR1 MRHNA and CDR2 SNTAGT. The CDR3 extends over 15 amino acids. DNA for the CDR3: TGTGCCAGCAGCACTGGGGGCAGATCAACAGATACGCAGTATTTT. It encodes CASSTGGRSTDTQYF.

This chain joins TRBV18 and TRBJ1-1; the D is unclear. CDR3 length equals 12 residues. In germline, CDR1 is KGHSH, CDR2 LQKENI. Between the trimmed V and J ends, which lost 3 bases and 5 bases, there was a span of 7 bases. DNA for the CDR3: TGTGCCAGCTCACCGGGAAGAACTGAAGCTTTCTTT. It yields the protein CASSPGRTEAFF.

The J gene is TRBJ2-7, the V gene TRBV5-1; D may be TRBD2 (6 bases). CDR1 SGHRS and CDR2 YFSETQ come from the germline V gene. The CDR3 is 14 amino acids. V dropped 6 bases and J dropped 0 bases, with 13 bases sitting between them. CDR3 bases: TGCGCCAGCACCCCTTGGGGGGACTCCTACGAGCAGTACTTC. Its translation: CASTPWGDSYEQYF.

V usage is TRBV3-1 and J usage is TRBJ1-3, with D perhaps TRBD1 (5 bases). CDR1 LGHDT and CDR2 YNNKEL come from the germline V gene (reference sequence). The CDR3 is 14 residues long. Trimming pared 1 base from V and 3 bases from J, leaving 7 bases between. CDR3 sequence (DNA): TGTGCCAGCAGCCAAGGGGGCCTTGGAAACACCATATATTTT. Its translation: CASSQGGLGNTIYF.

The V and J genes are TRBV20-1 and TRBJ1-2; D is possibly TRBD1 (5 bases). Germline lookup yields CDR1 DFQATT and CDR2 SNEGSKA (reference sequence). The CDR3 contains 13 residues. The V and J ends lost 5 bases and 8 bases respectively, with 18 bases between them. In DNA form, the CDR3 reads TGCAGTGCTCCGGTTGCGGGGGTGGGCGGCTACACCTTC. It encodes CSAPVAGVGGYTF.

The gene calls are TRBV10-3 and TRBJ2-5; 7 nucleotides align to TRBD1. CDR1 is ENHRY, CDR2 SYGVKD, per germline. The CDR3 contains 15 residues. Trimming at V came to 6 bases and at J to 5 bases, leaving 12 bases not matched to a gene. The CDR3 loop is CAIRDRTGEVETQYF. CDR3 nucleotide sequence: TGTGCCATCAGGGACCGGACAGGCGAGGTGGAGACCCAGTACTTC.

In DNA, the CDR3 is TGTGCCACCAGCAGAGAATTAGGACTTCCCGGGCGGCCCCAGCATTTT. As protein: CATSRELGLPGRPQHF. The genes are TRBV15 and TRBJ1-5; no clear D. There are 16 residues in the CDR3. Germline V gene lookup returns CDR1 LNHNV and CDR2 YYDKDF (reference sequence). Trimming cost V 0 bases and J 9 bases, with 18 bases left between them.

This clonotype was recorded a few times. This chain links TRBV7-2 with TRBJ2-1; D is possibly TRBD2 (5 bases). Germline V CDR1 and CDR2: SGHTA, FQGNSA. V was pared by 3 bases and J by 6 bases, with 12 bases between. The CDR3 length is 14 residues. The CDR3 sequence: CASSLPRTSNEQFF. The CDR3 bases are TGTGCCAGCAGCTTGCCGAGGACTTCCAATGAGCAGTTCTTC.

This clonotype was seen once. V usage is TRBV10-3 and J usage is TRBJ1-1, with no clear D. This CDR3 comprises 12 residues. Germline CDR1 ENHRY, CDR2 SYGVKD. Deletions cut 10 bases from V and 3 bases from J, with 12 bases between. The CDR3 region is CATRVGDTEAFF. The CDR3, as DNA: TGTGCCACCAGAGTGGGCGACACTGAAGCTTTCTTT.

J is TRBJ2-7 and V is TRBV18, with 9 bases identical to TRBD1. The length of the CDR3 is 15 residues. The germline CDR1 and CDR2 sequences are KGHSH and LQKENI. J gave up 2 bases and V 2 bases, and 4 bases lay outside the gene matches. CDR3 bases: TGTGCCAGCTCACCAGAGGGGACAGGGACCTACGAGCAGTACTTC. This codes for CASSPEGTGTYEQYF.

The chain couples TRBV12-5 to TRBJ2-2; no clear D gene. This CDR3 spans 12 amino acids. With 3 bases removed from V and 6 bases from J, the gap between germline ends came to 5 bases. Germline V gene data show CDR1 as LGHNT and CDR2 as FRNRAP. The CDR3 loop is CASGFEAGELFF. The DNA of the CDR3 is TGTGCTAGTGGTTTCGAGGCCGGGGAGCTGTTTTTT.

The CDR3: CSVEIRWYEQYV. The CDR3 nucleotides read TGCAGCGTTGAAATCAGGTGGTACGAGCAGTACGTC. The V gene is TRBV29-1, the J gene TRBJ2-7; D gene uncertain. Looked up from germline, CDR1 is SQVTM and CDR2 is ANQGSEA. Between the trimmed V and J ends, which lost 2 bases and 4 bases, there was a span of 9 bases. The CDR3 sequence is 12 residues long.

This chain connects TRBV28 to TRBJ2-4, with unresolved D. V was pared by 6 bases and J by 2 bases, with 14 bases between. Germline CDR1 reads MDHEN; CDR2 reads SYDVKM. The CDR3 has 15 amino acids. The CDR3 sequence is CASSPLGSPKNIQYF. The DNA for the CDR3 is TGTGCCAGCAGCCCGCTGGGGTCCCCCAAAAACATTCAGTACTTC. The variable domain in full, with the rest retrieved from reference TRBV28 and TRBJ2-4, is DVKVTQSSRYLVKRTGEKVFLECVQDMDHENMFWYRQDPGLGLRLIYFSYDVKMKEKGDIPEGYSVSREKKERFSLILESASTNQTSMYLCASSPLGSPKNIQYFGAGTRLSVL.

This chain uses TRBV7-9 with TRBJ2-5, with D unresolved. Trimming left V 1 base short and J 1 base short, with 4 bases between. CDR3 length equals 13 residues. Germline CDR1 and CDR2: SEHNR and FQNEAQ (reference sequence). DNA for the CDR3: TGTGCCAGCAGCTTAGGGATCCAAGAGACCCAGTACTTC. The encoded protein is CASSLGIQETQYF.

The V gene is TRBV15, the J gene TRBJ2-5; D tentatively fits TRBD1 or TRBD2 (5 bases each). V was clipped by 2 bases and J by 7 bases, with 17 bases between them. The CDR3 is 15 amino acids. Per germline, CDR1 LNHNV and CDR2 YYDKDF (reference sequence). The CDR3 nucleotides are TGTGCCACCAGCAGAACCGGGGCTACAAGAGGGACCCAGTACTTC. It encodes CATSRTGATRGTQYF.

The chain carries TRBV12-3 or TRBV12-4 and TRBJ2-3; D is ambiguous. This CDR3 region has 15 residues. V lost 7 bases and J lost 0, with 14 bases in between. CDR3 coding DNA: TGTGCCAGCACCGAACAAGACACTAGCACAGATACGCAGTATTTT. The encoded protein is CASTEQDTSTDTQYF.

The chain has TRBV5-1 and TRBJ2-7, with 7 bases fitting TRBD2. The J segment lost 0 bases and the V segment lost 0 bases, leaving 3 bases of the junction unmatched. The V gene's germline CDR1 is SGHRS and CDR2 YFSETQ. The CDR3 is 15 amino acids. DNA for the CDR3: TGCGCCAGCAGCTTGGATGGGACTACCTCCTACGAGCAGTACTTC. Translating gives CASSLDGTTSYEQYF.

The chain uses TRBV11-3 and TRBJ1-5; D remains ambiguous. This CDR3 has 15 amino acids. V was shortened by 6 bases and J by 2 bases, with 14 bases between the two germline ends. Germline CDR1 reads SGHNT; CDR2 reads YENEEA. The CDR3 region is CASSSETSGNQPQHF. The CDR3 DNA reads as TGTGCCAGCAGTTCTGAGACATCGGGCAATCAGCCCCAGCATTTT.

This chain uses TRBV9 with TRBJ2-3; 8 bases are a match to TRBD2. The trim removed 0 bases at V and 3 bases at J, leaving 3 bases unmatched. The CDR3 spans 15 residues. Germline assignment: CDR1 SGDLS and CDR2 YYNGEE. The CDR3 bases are TGTGCCAGCAGCGTAGCCCGCGGGAGGACAGATACGCAGTATTTT. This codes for CASSVARGRTDTQYF.

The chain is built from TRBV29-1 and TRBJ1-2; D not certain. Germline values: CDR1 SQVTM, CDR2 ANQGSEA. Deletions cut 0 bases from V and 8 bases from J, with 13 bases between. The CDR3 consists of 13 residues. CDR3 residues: CSVEDIAGMGYTF. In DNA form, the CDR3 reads TGCAGCGTTGAAGACATCGCGGGGATGGGCTACACCTTC.

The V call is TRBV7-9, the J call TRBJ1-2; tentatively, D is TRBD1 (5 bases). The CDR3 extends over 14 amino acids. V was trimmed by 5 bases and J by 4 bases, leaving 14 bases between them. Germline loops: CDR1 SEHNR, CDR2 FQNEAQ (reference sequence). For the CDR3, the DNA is TGTGCCAGCAGCCCGGGGACTCCCGGCTATGGCTACACCTTC. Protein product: CASSPGTPGYGYTF. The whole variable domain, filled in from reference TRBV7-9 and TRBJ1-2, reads DTGVSQNPRHKITKRGQNVTFRCDPISEHNRLYWYRQTLGQGPEFLTYFQNEAQLEKSRLLSDRFSAERPKGSFSTLEIQRTEQGDSAMYLCASSPGTPGYGYTFGSGTRLTVV.

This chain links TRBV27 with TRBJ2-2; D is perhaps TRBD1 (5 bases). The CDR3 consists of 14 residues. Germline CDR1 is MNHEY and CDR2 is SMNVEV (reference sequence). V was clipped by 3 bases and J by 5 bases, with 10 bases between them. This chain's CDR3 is CASSFDSPTGELFF. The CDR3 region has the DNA TGTGCCAGCAGTTTCGACAGCCCAACCGGGGAGCTGTTTTTT.